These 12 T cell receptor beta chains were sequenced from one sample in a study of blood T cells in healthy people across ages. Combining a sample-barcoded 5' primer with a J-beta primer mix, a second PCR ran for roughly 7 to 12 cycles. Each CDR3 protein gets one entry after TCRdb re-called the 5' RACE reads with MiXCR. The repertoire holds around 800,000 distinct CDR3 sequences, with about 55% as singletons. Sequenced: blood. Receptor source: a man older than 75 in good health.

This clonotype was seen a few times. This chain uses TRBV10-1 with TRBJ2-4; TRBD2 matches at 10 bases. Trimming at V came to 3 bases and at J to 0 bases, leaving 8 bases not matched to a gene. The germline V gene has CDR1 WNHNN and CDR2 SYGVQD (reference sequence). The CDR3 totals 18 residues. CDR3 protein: CASSDTAGGTLAKNIQYF. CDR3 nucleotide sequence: TGCGCCAGCAGTGATACAGCGGGAGGGACGTTAGCCAAAAACATTCAGTACTTC.

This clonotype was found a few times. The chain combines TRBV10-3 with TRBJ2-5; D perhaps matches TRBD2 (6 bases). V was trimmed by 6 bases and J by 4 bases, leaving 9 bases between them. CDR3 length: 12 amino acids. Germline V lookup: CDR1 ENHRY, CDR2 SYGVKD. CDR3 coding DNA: TGTGCCATCAGGGGGGGTGGAGAGACCCAGTACTTC. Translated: CAIRGGGETQYF.

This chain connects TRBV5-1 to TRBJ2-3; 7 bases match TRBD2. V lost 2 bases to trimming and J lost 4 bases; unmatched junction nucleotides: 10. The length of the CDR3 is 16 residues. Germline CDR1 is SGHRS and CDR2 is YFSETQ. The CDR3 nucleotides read TGCGCCAGCAGCTTCCTAGTGGGAGGGCCGCCAGATACGCAGTATTTT. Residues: CASSFLVGGPPDTQYF. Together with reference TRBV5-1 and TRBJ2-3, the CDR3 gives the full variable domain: KAGVTQTPRYLIKTRGQQVTLSCSPISGHRSVSWYQQTPGQGLQFLFEYFSETQRNKGNFPGRFSGRQFSNSRSEMNVSTLELGDSALYLCASSFLVGGPPDTQYFGPGTRLTVL.

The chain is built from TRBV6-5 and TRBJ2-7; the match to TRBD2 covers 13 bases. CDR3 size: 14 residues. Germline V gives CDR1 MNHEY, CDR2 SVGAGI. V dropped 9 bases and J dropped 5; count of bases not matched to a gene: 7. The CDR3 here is CASGTSGNADEQYF. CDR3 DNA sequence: TGTGCCAGTGGGACTAGCGGGAATGCCGACGAGCAGTACTTC.

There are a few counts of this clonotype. CDR3 sequence reads: CASSPRQYYEQYF. The CDR3 coding sequence is TGTGCCAGCAGCCCCAGACAATACTACGAGCAGTACTTC. The V call is TRBV7-8, the J call TRBJ2-7; D is uncertain. The germline gives CDR1 SGHVS, CDR2 FQNEAQ. Trimming shortened V by 5 bases and J by 3 bases, and 11 bases separated the two germline ends. The length of the CDR3 is 13 residues.

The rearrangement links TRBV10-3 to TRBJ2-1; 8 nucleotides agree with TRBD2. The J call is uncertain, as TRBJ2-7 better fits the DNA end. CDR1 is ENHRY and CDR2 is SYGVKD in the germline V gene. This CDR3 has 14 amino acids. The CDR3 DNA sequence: TGTGCCACCGCGGGGGGAGGCACCTACAATGAGCAGTACTTC. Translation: CATAGGGTYNEQYF.

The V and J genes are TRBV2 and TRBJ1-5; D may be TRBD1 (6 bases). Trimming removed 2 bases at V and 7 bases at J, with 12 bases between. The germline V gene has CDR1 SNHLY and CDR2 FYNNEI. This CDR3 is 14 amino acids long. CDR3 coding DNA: TGTGCCAGCAGTGAATGGGGGGGCGGCCAGCCCCAGCATTTT. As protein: CASSEWGGGQPQHF.

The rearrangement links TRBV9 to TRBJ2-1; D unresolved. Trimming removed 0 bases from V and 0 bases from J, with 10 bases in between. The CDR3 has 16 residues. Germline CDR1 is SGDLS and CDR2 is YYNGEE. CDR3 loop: CASSVAPGSSYNEQFF. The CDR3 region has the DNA TGTGCCAGCAGCGTAGCTCCGGGTAGCTCCTACAATGAGCAGTTCTTC. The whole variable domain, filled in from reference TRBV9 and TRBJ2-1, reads DSGVTQTPKHLITATGQRVTLRCSPRSGDLSVYWYQQSLDQGLQFLIQYYNGEERAKGNILERFSAQQFPDLHSELNLSSLELGDSALYFCASSVAPGSSYNEQFFGPGTRLTVL.

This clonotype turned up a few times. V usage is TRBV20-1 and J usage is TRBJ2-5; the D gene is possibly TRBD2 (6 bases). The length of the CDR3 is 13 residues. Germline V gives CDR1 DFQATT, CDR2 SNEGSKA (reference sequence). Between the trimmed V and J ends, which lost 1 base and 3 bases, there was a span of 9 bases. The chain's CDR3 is CSARVPGEETQYF. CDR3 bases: TGCAGTGCTAGAGTCCCGGGAGAAGAGACCCAGTACTTC.

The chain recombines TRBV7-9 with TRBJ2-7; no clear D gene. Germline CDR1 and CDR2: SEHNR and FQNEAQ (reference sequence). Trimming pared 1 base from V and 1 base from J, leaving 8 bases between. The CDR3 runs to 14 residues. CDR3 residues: CASSLGTESYEQYF. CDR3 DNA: TGTGCCAGCAGCTTAGGTACAGAATCCTACGAGCAGTACTTC.

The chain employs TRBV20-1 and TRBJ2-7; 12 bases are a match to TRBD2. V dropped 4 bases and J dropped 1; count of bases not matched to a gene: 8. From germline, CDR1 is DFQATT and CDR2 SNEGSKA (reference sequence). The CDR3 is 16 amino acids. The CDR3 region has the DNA TGCAGTGCTATATCTAGCGGGAGGGGGTCTTCCTACGAGCAGTACTTC. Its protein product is CSAISSGRGSSYEQYF.

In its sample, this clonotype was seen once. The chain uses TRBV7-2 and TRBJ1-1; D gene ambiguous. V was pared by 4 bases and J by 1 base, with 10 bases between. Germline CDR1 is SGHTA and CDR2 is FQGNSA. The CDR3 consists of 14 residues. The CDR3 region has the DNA TGTGCCAGCAGCTCCAGCCGGGGGAACACTGAAGCTTTCTTT. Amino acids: CASSSSRGNTEAFF.